Only a few counts were recorded for the clone carrying this T cell receptor beta chain. The antigen is not known. The study ran its PCR with 60 Vbeta and 13 Jbeta primers. Using immunoSEQ multiplex PCR, the repertoire was profiled, and TCRdb retains in-frame clones only, with some absent. The data contain about 170,000 clones, 80% of them singletons. This sample stems from a study of cytomegalovirus exposure and HLA in healthy donors. General observations from the study: Cytomegalovirus association was assigned to about 150 TCR beta chains.

Germline CDR1 ENHRY, CDR2 SYGVKD. Trimming stripped 5 bases from V and 3 bases from J, with 20 bases between. The CDR3 length is 16 residues. The rearrangement uses TRBV10-3 and TRBJ2-7; D might be TRBD2 (6 bases). What was sequenced was PBMCs. The sequence was collected from a woman between 45 and 60 years old in good health and CMV-seropositive. The CDR3 coding sequence is TGTGCCATCAGTCCTAGTAACAGGCCCGGGGGCTACGAGCAGTACTTC. Amino acids: CAISPSNRPGGYEQYF.